Listed below are T cell receptor beta chains from one sample, sequenced in a study of cytotoxic CD8 clonotypes in ibrutinib-treated CLL. The assay was immunoSEQ multiplex PCR, and TCRdb's table has in-frame clones only and misses some. The sample records approximately 170,000 clones, roughly 84% being singletons. Sample: PBMCs, taken at disease progression, from a patient treated with ibrutinib. These receptor sequences come from a human donor with chronic lymphocytic leukemia. Each CDR3 is given with its conserved first and last residue. A D gene is named only where the DNA matches it firmly. The size entry is marked missing in some rows and otherwise reads once, few, many or a size class.

clone_size	v_call	d_call	j_call	cdr3_nt	cdr3_aa
once	TRBV7-6	NA	TRBJ2-7	TGTGCCAGCAGCTCGAGGCCAGGGACCTACGAGCAGTACTTC	CASSSRPGTYEQYF
NA	TRBV30	NA	TRBJ2-1	TGTGCCTGGAGTGTAGGGGCGTCTTCTGGGACGAATGAGCAGTTCTTC	CAWSVGASSGTNEQFF
NA	TRBV13	NA	TRBJ2-1	TGTGCCAGCAGCCTCGAGAGAGGAGTCCGGGAAAATGAGCAGTTCTTC	CASSLERGVRENEQFF
once	TRBV7-2	NA	TRBJ2-1	TGTGCCAGCAGCTTAGAGGGTTGGGGGACGAGCTCCTACAATGAGCAGTTCTTC	CASSLEGWGTSSYNEQFF
NA	TRBV7-2	TRBD2	TRBJ2-5	TGTGCCAGCAGCTTAATAGCGGGAGATGGAGAGACCCAGTACTTC	CASSLIAGDGETQYF
NA	TRBV7-9	NA	TRBJ1-2	TGTGCCAGCAGCTTAGAACGGGGTTATTACACCTTC	CASSLERGYYTF
NA	TRBV7-2	NA	TRBJ2-7	TGTGCCAGCAGCGCGACAGACTACGAGCAGTACTTC	CASSATDYEQYF
few	TRBV10-2	NA	TRBJ1-1	TGCGCCAGCAGGTCGATAGAAGCTTTCTTT	CASRSIEAFF
NA	TRBV7-6	NA	TRBJ2-6	TGTGCCAGCAGACCTGCCTCAGGGGCCAACGTCCTGACTTTC	CASRPASGANVLTF
NA	TRBV19	NA	TRBJ2-5	TGTGCCAGTTCTCCGTTGGGAGAGACCCAGTACTTC	CASSPLGETQYF
NA	TRBV2	TRBD1	TRBJ2-7	TGTGCCAGAAAACTTGGGACAGGACCATACGAGCAGTACTTC	CARKLGTGPYEQYF
NA	TRBV7-9	TRBD1	TRBJ1-2	TGTGCCAGCAGCTTAGCAGGCAGGGGGGACTATGGCTACACCTTC	CASSLAGRGDYGYTF
NA	TRBV18	TRBD1	TRBJ2-1	TGTGCCAGCTCAAGGACAGGGGGCGATGGTGAGCAGTTCTTC	CASSRTGGDGEQFF